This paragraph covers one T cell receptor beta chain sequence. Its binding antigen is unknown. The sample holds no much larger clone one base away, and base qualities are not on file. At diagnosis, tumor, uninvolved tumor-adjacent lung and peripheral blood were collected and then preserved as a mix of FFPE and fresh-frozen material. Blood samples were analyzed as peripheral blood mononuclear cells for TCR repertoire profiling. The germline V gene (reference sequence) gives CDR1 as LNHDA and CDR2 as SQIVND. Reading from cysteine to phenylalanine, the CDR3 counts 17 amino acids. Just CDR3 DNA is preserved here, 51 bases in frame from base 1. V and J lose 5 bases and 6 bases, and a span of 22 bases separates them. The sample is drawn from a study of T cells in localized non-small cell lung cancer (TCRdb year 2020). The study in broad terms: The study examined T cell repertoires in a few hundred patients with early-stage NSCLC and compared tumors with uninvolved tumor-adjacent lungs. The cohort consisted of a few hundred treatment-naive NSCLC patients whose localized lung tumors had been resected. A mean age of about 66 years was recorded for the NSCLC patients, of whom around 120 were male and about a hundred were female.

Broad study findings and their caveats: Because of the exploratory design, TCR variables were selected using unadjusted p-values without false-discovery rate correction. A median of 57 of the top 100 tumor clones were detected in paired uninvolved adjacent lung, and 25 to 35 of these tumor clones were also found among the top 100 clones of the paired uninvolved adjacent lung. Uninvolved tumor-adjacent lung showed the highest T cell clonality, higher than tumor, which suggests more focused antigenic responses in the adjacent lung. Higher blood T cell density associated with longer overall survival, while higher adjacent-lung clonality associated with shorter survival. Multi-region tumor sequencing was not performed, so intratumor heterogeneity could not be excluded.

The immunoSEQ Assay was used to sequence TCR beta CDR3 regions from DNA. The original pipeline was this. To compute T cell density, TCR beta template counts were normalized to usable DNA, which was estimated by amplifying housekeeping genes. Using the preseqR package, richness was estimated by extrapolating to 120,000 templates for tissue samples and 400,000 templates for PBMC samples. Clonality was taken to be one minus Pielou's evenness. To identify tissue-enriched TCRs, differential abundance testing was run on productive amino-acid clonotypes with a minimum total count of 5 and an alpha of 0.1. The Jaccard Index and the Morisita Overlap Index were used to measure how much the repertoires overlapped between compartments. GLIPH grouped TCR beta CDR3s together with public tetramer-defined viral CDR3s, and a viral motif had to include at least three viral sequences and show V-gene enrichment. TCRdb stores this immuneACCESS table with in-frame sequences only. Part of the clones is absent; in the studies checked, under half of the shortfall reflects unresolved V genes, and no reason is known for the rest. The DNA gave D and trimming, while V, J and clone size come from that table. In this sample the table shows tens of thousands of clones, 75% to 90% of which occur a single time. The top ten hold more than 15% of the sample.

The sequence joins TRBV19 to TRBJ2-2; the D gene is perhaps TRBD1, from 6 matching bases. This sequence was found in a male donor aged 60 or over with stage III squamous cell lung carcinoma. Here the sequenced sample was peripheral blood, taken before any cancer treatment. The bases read TGTGCCAGTAGTTCACACTACAGGGCCGGGACGGCCGGGGAGCTGTTTTTT. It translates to CASSSHYRAGTAGELFF.